This is a list of T cell receptor beta chains from one sample in a study of PD-1 blockade in classical Hodgkin lymphoma. Libraries were prepared by immunoSEQ multiplex PCR; TCRdb keeps only in-frame clonotypes and omits some of them. The sample has approximately 30,000 clones; about 72% are singletons. The sequenced sample was peripheral blood mononuclear cells (PBMCs), obtained before the fourth cycle of nivolumab. The origin of the receptors is a human donor with classical Hodgkin lymphoma. Both conserved end residues are part of each CDR3. The order of the fields is J gene, clone size, D gene, V gene, CDR3 DNA, CDR3 protein. D genes are given only for firm matches. Part of the rows lack a size; the others show once, few, many or a class for expanded clones.

J: TRBJ2-3
size: .
D: .
V: TRBV6-6
DNA: TGTGCCAGCAGTTACTCGTCCAGCACAGATACGCAGTATTTT
CDR3: CASSYSSSTDTQYF

J: TRBJ2-2
size: .
D: TRBD1
V: TRBV30
DNA: TGTGCCTGGAAGGAGGGACAGGCGATCACCGGGGAGCTGTTTTTT
CDR3: CAWKEGQAITGELFF

J: TRBJ2-7
size: .
D: .
V: TRBV7-2
DNA: TGTGCCAGCAGCTTAGGGCAGCAGGCCTACGAGCAGTACTTC
CDR3: CASSLGQQAYEQYF

J: TRBJ2-1
size: .
D: TRBD1
V: TRBV19
DNA: TGTGCCAGTACCGCCGACAGGGGGCATGAGCAGTTCTTC
CDR3: CASTADRGHEQFF

J: TRBJ2-3
size: .
D: .
V: TRBV5-5
DNA: TGTGCCAGCAGCTTGGGAACAGGGTATAGCACAGATACGCAGTATTTT
CDR3: CASSLGTGYSTDTQYF

J: TRBJ1-2
size: .
D: .
V: TRBV6-5
DNA: TGTGCCAGCAGTCCCGGGGCGGTTAACTATGGCTACACCTTC
CDR3: CASSPGAVNYGYTF

J: TRBJ1-2
size: .
D: .
V: TRBV7-9
DNA: TGTGCCAGCAGCTTAGGTGGACTGAACTATGGCTACACCTTC
CDR3: CASSLGGLNYGYTF

J: TRBJ2-3
size: .
D: .
V: TRBV7-3
DNA: TGTGCCAGCAGCTTAGCGGGGGCGACGGGGGATACGCAGTATTTT
CDR3: CASSLAGATGDTQYF

J: TRBJ2-1
size: few
D: .
V: TRBV5-1
DNA: TGCGCCAGCAGTGTTAGCGGAAATGAGCAGTTCTTC
CDR3: CASSVSGNEQFF

J: TRBJ2-3
size: .
D: TRBD2
V: TRBV6-5
DNA: TGTGCCAGCAGTCGTAGCGGGAGGGGCACAGATACGCAGTATTTT
CDR3: CASSRSGRGTDTQYF

J: TRBJ2-3
size: .
D: TRBD2
V: TRBV28
DNA: TGTGCCAGCAGTTCCCCTCTCCTGGATAGCGGGGGAGAGGATACGCAGTATTTT
CDR3: CASSSPLLDSGGEDTQYF

J: TRBJ1-2
size: .
D: .
V: TRBV4-3
DNA: TGCGCCAGCAGCCAAGAACGGTCCTCCTATGGCTACACCTTC
CDR3: CASSQERSSYGYTF

J: TRBJ1-1
size: .
D: TRBD1
V: TRBV6-1
DNA: TGTGCCACCACGTATGGACAGGGTACGAACACTGAAGCTTTCTTT
CDR3: CATTYGQGTNTEAFF

J: TRBJ1-2
size: .
D: TRBD1
V: TRBV5-1
DNA: TGCGCCAGCAGCTTGTCGGGACAGGGCAACTATGGCTACACCTTC
CDR3: CASSLSGQGNYGYTF

J: TRBJ2-5
size: .
D: .
V: TRBV5-4
DNA: TGTGCCAGCAGCTTGGGAACCGGGACCCTCTTCCAGTACTTC
CDR3: CASSLGTGTLFQYF

J: TRBJ2-1
size: .
D: .
V: TRBV16
DNA: TGTGCCAGCAGCCCCGGAGGGAGGTTGGTAGGCAATGAGCAGTTCTTC
CDR3: CASSPGGRLVGNEQFF

J: TRBJ1-2
size: once
D: .
V: TRBV27
DNA: TGTGCCAGCAGTTTATCGGGGGCGGAATTGGGCTACACCTTC
CDR3: CASSLSGAELGYTF

J: TRBJ1-5
size: .
D: .
V: TRBV19
DNA: TGTGCCAGTAGCATTGGACTCTTTCAGGGTCAGCCCCAGCATTTT
CDR3: CASSIGLFQGQPQHF

J: TRBJ2-1
size: .
D: TRBD2
V: TRBV9
DNA: TGTGCCAGCAGCGTAGTGCAGTTTAGCGGGAGTGAGCAGTTCTTC
CDR3: CASSVVQFSGSEQFF

J: TRBJ2-1
size: .
D: .
V: TRBV5-1
DNA: TGCGCCAGCAGCTCTAGAAACAATGAGCAGTTCTTC
CDR3: CASSSRNNEQFF

J: TRBJ1-1
size: .
D: TRBD1
V: TRBV11-2
DNA: TGTGCCAGCAGCCCTTCCGAAGGGGGCTGGACTGAAGCTTTCTTT
CDR3: CASSPSEGGWTEAFF

J: TRBJ2-2
size: .
D: .
V: TRBV5-5
DNA: TGTGCCAGCAGCTTTGGGAACACCGGGGAGCTGTTTTTT
CDR3: CASSFGNTGELFF

J: TRBJ2-3
size: few
D: TRBD2
V: TRBV4-3
DNA: TGCGCCAGCAGCCAAGAAGCACTAGCGGGGAGGGATACGCAGTATTTT
CDR3: CASSQEALAGRDTQYF

J: TRBJ1-4
size: .
D: .
V: TRBV19
DNA: TGTGCCAGTAAGTCCTGGGCGGAATCGAATGAAAAACTGTTTTTT
CDR3: CASKSWAESNEKLFF

J: TRBJ2-1
size: once
D: TRBD1
V: TRBV5-1
DNA: TGCGCCAGCAGCCAGATGGACAGGGCCAATGAGCAGTTCTTC
CDR3: CASSQMDRANEQFF

J: TRBJ2-7
size: once
D: TRBD2
V: TRBV5-6
DNA: TGTGCCAGCAGCTTGGTCGGGAGGGCCCACGAGCAGTACTTC
CDR3: CASSLVGRAHEQYF

J: TRBJ2-1
size: .
D: TRBD1
V: TRBV15
DNA: TGTGCCACCAGCAGGGTCCACATGACAGGGTTGGGCTCCTACAATGAGCAGTTCTTC
CDR3: CATSRVHMTGLGSYNEQFF

J: TRBJ2-2
size: once
D: TRBD2
V: TRBV27
DNA: TGTGCCAGCAATCGGGGGCTAGCGGGAGGTTTCACCGGGGAGCTGTTTTTT
CDR3: CASNRGLAGGFTGELFF

J: TRBJ2-4
size: once
D: .
V: TRBV7-8
DNA: TGTGCCAGCAGCTTCCTGCTGGGAAGGGGATTGGACATTCAGTACTTC
CDR3: CASSFLLGRGLDIQYF

J: TRBJ1-1
size: .
D: .
V: TRBV7-2
DNA: TGTGCCAGCAGCGAGGACGGTCGCTTGGAAGCTTTCTTT
CDR3: CASSEDGRLEAFF

J: TRBJ2-2
size: .
D: .
V: TRBV19
DNA: TGTGCCAGTAGTATAAGGAACCTCCGGGCCGGGGAGCTGTTTTTT
CDR3: CASSIRNLRAGELFF

J: TRBJ2-3
size: once
D: .
V: TRBV7-6
DNA: TGTGCCAGCAGCTCGGGGCGCTATACGCAGTATTTT
CDR3: CASSSGRYTQYF

J: TRBJ1-2
size: .
D: .
V: TRBV28
DNA: TGTGCCAGCAGTTTCCTAGGGGTTGGCTATGGCTACACCTTC
CDR3: CASSFLGVGYGYTF